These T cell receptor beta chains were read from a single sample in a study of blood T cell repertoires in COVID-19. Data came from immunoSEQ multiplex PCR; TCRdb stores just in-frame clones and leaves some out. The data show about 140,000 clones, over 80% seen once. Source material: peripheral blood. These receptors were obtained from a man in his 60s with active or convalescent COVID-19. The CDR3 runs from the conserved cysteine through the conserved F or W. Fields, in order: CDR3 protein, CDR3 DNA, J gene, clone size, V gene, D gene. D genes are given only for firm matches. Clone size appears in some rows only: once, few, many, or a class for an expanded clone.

CDR3: CASSQASGGNQPQHF
DNA: TGCGCCAGCAGCCAGGCTTCAGGGGGCAACCAGCCCCAGCATTTT
J: TRBJ1-5
size: NA
V: TRBV4-3
D: TRBD1

CDR3: CASSYSTGNTEAFF
DNA: TGTGCCAGCAGTTACTCGACTGGGAACACTGAAGCTTTCTTT
J: TRBJ1-1
size: NA
V: TRBV6-5
D: NA

CDR3: CASSLDRVREQYF
DNA: TGTGCCAGCAGTTTAGACAGGGTCCGGGAGCAGTACTTC
J: TRBJ2-7
size: NA
V: TRBV27
D: TRBD1

CDR3: CASSRLAGVWADTQYF
DNA: TGTGCCAGCAGTCGACTAGCGGGAGTATGGGCAGATACGCAGTATTTT
J: TRBJ2-3
size: NA
V: TRBV6-6
D: TRBD2

CDR3: CASGARLGKNTEAFF
DNA: TGTGCCAGCGGGGCCCGACTGGGGAAGAACACTGAAGCTTTCTTT
J: TRBJ1-1
size: NA
V: TRBV2
D: NA

CDR3: CASSGEGELFF
DNA: TGTGCCAGCTCGGGGGAGGGGGAGCTGTTTTTT
J: TRBJ2-2
size: NA
V: TRBV7-6
D: NA

CDR3: CATSERLAKYNEQFF
DNA: TGTGCCACCAGTGAAAGACTAGCGAAGTACAATGAGCAGTTCTTC
J: TRBJ2-1
size: NA
V: TRBV24-1
D: TRBD2

CDR3: CAISENRGPRGEQYF
DNA: TGTGCCATCAGTGAAAACAGGGGGCCTCGCGGGGAGCAGTACTTC
J: TRBJ2-7
size: NA
V: TRBV10-3
D: TRBD1

CDR3: CASSPIIAGLGPDTQYF
DNA: TGCGCCAGCAGTCCTATTATAGCGGGCCTGGGGCCAGATACGCAGTATTTT
J: TRBJ2-3
size: NA
V: TRBV10-1
D: TRBD2

CDR3: CASSEGLYNSPLHF
DNA: TGTGCCAGCAGTGAAGGTCTATATAATTCACCCCTCCACTTT
J: TRBJ1-6
size: NA
V: TRBV6-1
D: NA

CDR3: CASSLVQGLRTGELFF
DNA: TGTGCCAGCAGCTTAGTACAGGGGTTGAGAACCGGGGAGCTGTTTTTT
J: TRBJ2-2
size: NA
V: TRBV7-9
D: TRBD1

CDR3: CASSLWGSGRYNEQFF
DNA: TGTGCCAGCAGCTTATGGGGTAGCGGGAGATACAATGAGCAGTTCTTC
J: TRBJ2-1
size: NA
V: TRBV11-2
D: TRBD2

CDR3: CASSYGTGAGQPQHF
DNA: TGTGCCAGCAGTTACGGGACAGGGGCAGGTCAGCCCCAGCATTTT
J: TRBJ1-5
size: NA
V: TRBV6-2/TRBV6-3
D: TRBD1

CDR3: CASSRRQGIWTF
DNA: TGTGCCAGCAGCCGACGACAGGGAATTTGGACCTTC
J: TRBJ1-2
size: NA
V: TRBV13
D: TRBD1

CDR3: CAWSQGSPPYEQYF
DNA: TGTGCCTGGAGTCAGGGATCTCCCCCCTACGAGCAGTACTTC
J: TRBJ2-7
size: NA
V: TRBV30
D: NA

CDR3: CASRKGGANTGELFF
DNA: TGTGCCAGCAGAAAAGGGGGGGCGAACACCGGGGAGCTGTTTTTT
J: TRBJ2-2
size: NA
V: TRBV7-9
D: NA

CDR3: CASTPDRGRNYGYTF
DNA: TGTGCCAGTACCCCCGACAGGGGGAGAAACTATGGCTACACCTTC
J: TRBJ1-2
size: NA
V: TRBV19
D: TRBD1

CDR3: CASCDRGGANTGELFF
DNA: TGTGCCAGCTGCGACCGCGGGGGCGCGAACACCGGGGAGCTGTTTTTT
J: TRBJ2-2
size: NA
V: TRBV25-1
D: NA

CDR3: CASSAATSGGRNEQFF
DNA: TGTGCCAGCAGCGCCGCAACTAGCGGGGGAAGGAATGAGCAGTTCTTC
J: TRBJ2-1
size: few
V: TRBV9
D: TRBD2

CDR3: CASSLRALVPKGQYF
DNA: TGTGCCAGCAGTCTCAGGGCCCTAGTCCCTAAGGGGCAGTACTTC
J: TRBJ2-7
size: once
V: TRBV2
D: NA

CDR3: CASSYESRGLGEQYF
DNA: TGTGCCAGCAGCTACGAGTCCAGGGGCCTCGGCGAGCAGTACTTC
J: TRBJ2-7
size: once
V: TRBV28
D: NA

CDR3: CASSFGGGNSPLHF
DNA: TGTGCCAGCAGCTTTGGCGGAGGGAATTCACCCCTCCACTTT
J: TRBJ1-6
size: NA
V: TRBV5-6
D: NA

CDR3: CASTGWTEAFF
DNA: TGTGCCAGCACAGGATGGACTGAAGCTTTCTTT
J: TRBJ1-1
size: NA
V: TRBV27
D: NA

CDR3: CSVEDPGLAGFQQYF
DNA: TGCAGCGTTGAAGATCCGGGACTAGCGGGATTCCAGCAGTACTTC
J: TRBJ2-7
size: once
V: TRBV29-1
D: TRBD2

CDR3: CASRLVLAGRFLEQYF
DNA: TGTGCAAGTCGCTTAGTCCTAGCGGGAAGGTTTCTCGAGCAGTACTTC
J: TRBJ2-7
size: NA
V: TRBV12-2
D: NA

CDR3: CASRFQGTGEKLFF
DNA: TGTGCCAGCAGGTTTCAGGGTACCGGGGAAAAACTGTTTTTT
J: TRBJ1-4
size: NA
V: TRBV6-6
D: NA

CDR3: CASSRQGNSGNTIYF
DNA: TGTGCCAGCAGTCGACAGGGAAATTCTGGAAACACCATATATTTT
J: TRBJ1-3
size: once
V: TRBV2
D: TRBD1

CDR3: CASSVGDGAYEQYF
DNA: TGTGCCAGCAGCGTAGGAGACGGAGCCTACGAGCAGTACTTC
J: TRBJ2-7
size: NA
V: TRBV9
D: NA

CDR3: CASSPGTGDWQPQHF
DNA: TGTGCCAGCAGCCCCGGGACAGGGGACTGGCAGCCCCAGCATTTT
J: TRBJ1-5
size: NA
V: TRBV6-5
D: TRBD1

CDR3: CASSPDRGNEQYF
DNA: TGTGCCAGCTCACCAGACAGGGGGAACGAGCAGTACTTC
J: TRBJ2-7
size: NA
V: TRBV18
D: TRBD1

CDR3: CASSQELGGGEAFF
DNA: TGTGCCAGCAGCCAAGAGTTGGGAGGGGGTGAAGCTTTCTTT
J: TRBJ1-1
size: NA
V: TRBV3-1/TRBV3-2
D: NA

CDR3: CASSQDSVQDDGYTF
DNA: TGCGCCAGCAGCCAAGATTCCGTGCAGGATGATGGCTACACCTTC
J: TRBJ1-2
size: NA
V: TRBV4-1
D: NA

CDR3: CASSSHRGTNIQYF
DNA: TGTGCCAGCAGTTCACACAGGGGGACAAACATTCAGTACTTC
J: TRBJ2-4
size: NA
V: TRBV27
D: TRBD1

CDR3: CASRSGTYEQYF
DNA: TGTGCCAGCAGAAGCGGGACGTACGAGCAGTACTTC
J: TRBJ2-7
size: NA
V: TRBV5-6
D: TRBD2

CDR3: CASSISGTGELQYF
DNA: TGTGCCAGCAGCATATCCGGGACAGGGGAGTTGCAGTACTTC
J: TRBJ2-7
size: NA
V: TRBV7-2
D: TRBD1

CDR3: CASSYSGGETQYF
DNA: TGTGCCAGCAGTTACTCGGGGGGAGAGACCCAGTACTTC
J: TRBJ2-5
size: NA
V: TRBV6-5
D: NA

CDR3: CASSKSAASGANVLTF
DNA: TGTGCCAGCAGCAAATCTGCGGCTTCTGGGGCCAACGTCCTGACTTTC
J: TRBJ2-6
size: NA
V: TRBV5-4
D: NA

CDR3: CASSGETGVGKQYF
DNA: TGTGCCAGCAGCGGTGAGACAGGGGTAGGAAAGCAGTACTTC
J: TRBJ2-7
size: few
V: TRBV7-9
D: TRBD1

CDR3: CASSRDYDFRGEQYF
DNA: TGCGCCAGCAGCCGGGACTACGATTTTAGGGGCGAGCAGTACTTC
J: TRBJ2-7
size: NA
V: TRBV10-2
D: TRBD2

CDR3: CAWSGSSSGNTIYF
DNA: TGTGCCTGGAGCGGTTCTTCCTCTGGAAACACCATATATTTT
J: TRBJ1-3
size: NA
V: TRBV30
D: NA

CDR3: CASSSPLWDSTHYEQYF
DNA: TGCGCCAGCAGCTCCCCGTTATGGGACAGCACCCACTACGAGCAGTACTTC
J: TRBJ2-7
size: NA
V: TRBV23-1
D: TRBD1

CDR3: CASSLLPESYEQYF
DNA: TGTGCCAGCAGCTTATTACCCGAGTCCTACGAGCAGTACTTC
J: TRBJ2-7
size: once
V: TRBV7-9
D: NA

CDR3: CASSQEPYRQDEKLFF
DNA: TGCGCCAGCAGCCAAGAGCCGTATCGACAGGATGAAAAACTGTTTTTT
J: TRBJ1-4
size: NA
V: TRBV4-1
D: NA

CDR3: CASSLARVSGRNEQFF
DNA: TGTGCCAGCAGCTTAGCTCGTGTTAGCGGGAGAAATGAGCAGTTCTTC
J: TRBJ2-1
size: NA
V: TRBV7-9
D: TRBD2

CDR3: CSVVRRRTGVSTEAFF
DNA: TGCAGCGTTGTGCGTCGAAGGACAGGGGTTTCCACTGAAGCTTTCTTT
J: TRBJ1-1
size: few
V: TRBV29-1
D: TRBD1

CDR3: CASSYSGQGIGPSF
DNA: TGTGCCAGCAGTTACTCGGGCCAGGGGATAGGCCCATCATTT
J: TRBJ1-1
size: NA
V: TRBV6-5
D: NA

CDR3: CASSPKRETDTQYF
DNA: TGTGCCAGCAGCCCAAAGAGGGAAACAGATACGCAGTATTTT
J: TRBJ2-3
size: once
V: TRBV5-4
D: NA

CDR3: CASSSGTSGLYEQYF
DNA: TGTGCCAGCAGCTCCGGGACTAGCGGCTTATACGAGCAGTACTTC
J: TRBJ2-7
size: NA
V: TRBV11-2
D: TRBD2

CDR3: CASSQGRETQYF
DNA: TGTGCCAGTTCCCAGGGCCGGGAGACCCAGTACTTC
J: TRBJ2-5
size: NA
V: TRBV19
D: NA

CDR3: CASSQPPGTGELFF
DNA: TGTGCCAGCAGCCAACCGCCGGGGACAGGGGAGCTGTTTTTT
J: TRBJ2-2
size: few
V: TRBV11-2
D: NA

CDR3: CASTNRVPGANVLTF
DNA: TGTGCCAGCACGAACAGGGTTCCTGGGGCCAACGTCCTGACTTTC
J: TRBJ2-6
size: NA
V: TRBV27
D: NA

CDR3: CAISEQAFYEQYF
DNA: TGTGCCATCAGTGAACAGGCGTTCTACGAGCAGTACTTC
J: TRBJ2-7
size: NA
V: TRBV10-3
D: NA

CDR3: CASSLGDRGPDTQYF
DNA: TGCGCCAGCAGCTTGGGGGACAGGGGGCCAGATACGCAGTATTTT
J: TRBJ2-3
size: NA
V: TRBV5-1
D: TRBD1